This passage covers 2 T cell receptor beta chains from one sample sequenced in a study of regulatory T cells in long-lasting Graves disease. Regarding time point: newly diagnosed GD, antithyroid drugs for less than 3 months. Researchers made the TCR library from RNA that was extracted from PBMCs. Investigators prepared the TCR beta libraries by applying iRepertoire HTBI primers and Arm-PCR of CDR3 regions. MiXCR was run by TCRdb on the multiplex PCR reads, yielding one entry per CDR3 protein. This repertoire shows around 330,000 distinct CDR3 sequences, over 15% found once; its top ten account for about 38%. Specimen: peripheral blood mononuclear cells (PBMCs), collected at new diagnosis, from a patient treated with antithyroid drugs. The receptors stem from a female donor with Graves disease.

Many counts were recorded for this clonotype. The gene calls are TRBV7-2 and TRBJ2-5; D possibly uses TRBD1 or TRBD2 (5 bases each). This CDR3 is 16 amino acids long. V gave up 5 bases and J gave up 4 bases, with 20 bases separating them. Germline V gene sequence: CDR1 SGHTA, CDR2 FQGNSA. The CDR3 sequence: CASSPKGWARGETQYF. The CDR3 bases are TGTGCCAGCAGCCCGAAGGGTTGGGCGAGGGGAGAGACCCAGTACTTC.

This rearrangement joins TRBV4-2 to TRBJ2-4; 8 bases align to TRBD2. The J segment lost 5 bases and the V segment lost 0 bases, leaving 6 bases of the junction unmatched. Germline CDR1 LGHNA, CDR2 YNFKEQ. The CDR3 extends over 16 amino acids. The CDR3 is CASSQDLLAGENIQYF. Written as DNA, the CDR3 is TGTGCCAGCAGCCAAGATCTTCTAGCGGGTGAAAACATTCAGTACTTC.